The clone carrying this TCR beta chain was detected only a few times. The antigen remains unidentified. The data were taken from a study of T-cell reconstitution after alpha-beta-depleted transplantation in children. Study-level results: Reportedly, only several hundred clones from non-depleted graft cells drove alpha-beta T-cell counts at about two months. Some patients' high day-60 TCRbeta diversity was traced to surviving recipient T cells and thymic progenitors. T-cell counts and diversity at one year following transplant were attributed mainly to newly produced T cells.

The CDR3 runs 17 residues. The junction had 8 bases not matched to a gene; V was cut back by 5 bases and J by 0 bases. The authors prepared the TCRbeta library with unique molecular identifiers. A single record per CDR3 protein comes from TCRdb applying MiXCR to the PCR reads. The sample lists about 600,000 distinct CDR3 sequences, 13% occurring once. The sequenced sample was PBMCs, mostly from graft donor cells, obtained 360 days after TCRalphabeta/CD19-depleted stem cell transplant. The rearrangement joins TRBV12-3 or TRBV12-4 to TRBJ1-4, with TRBD1 matching 8 bases. The receptor comes from a male patient between 5 and 17 years old who had a stem cell transplant for acute myeloid leukemia, so the T cells may come from the graft donor. The CDR3 loop is CASSPRDRLATNEKLFF. In DNA form, the CDR3 reads TGTGCCAGCAGTCCAAGGGACAGGTTGGCAACTAATGAAAAACTGTTTTTT.